Reported below is one T cell receptor (beta chain). The antigen it binds to is not known. No base qualities exist here, and no much larger clone lies one base off it. The sample belongs to a study of blood T cell repertoires in COVID-19 (dated by TCRdb to the early 2020s). Looking at the study overall: Collaborator samples came from the United States, Italy and Spain and covered acute and convalescent phases of COVID-19. Where available, HLA class I and class II types were obtained from metadata supplied by the sample provider rather than from assay-based typing. The material from the prospective study consisted of cDNA or gDNA derived from T cells, B-cell-depleted T cells, or PBMCs. The repertoires were made available in a free public database intended to serve as a resource for research on the immune response to SARS-CoV-2. The dataset comprised deeply sampled blood TCRbeta repertoires from subjects exposed to, actively infected with, or recovered from COVID-19. Nearly every sample came with metadata listing a de-identified subject ID, COVID-19 status, age in years and sex. Samples were obtained from the ongoing ImmuneRACE study (first 160 participants) and from some 1,200 subjects provided by 6 global collaborators.

In Seattle, one collaborating source enrolled patients while the infection was active and tracked those patients longitudinally over the course of disease. Whole blood was collected in K2EDTA tubes by collaborating institutions according to the institutions' own protocols. Collaborator samples were shipped for TCRbeta analysis as frozen whole blood, isolated PBMCs, or DNA extracted from either sample type. V is clipped by 6 bases and J by 3 bases, and the sequence between their germline boundaries is 11 bases long. Including cysteine and phenylalanine, the CDR3 has 13 amino acids. Only the CDR3 DNA stays, 39 bases, in frame from base 1. CDR1 and CDR2, per the germline V gene, are MDHEN and SYDVKM. TCRbeta CDR3 regions were amplified from genomic DNA using the immunoSEQ Assay, a bias-controlled multiplex PCR. For the original study's pipeline: The number of nucleated cells in each sample was estimated by amplification of reference gene primers within the assay. To quantify the absolute abundance of each unique TCRbeta CDR3 rearrangement, sequence reads were collapsed and filtered. For each sample, productive Simpson clonality was calculated by taking the square root of Simpson's diversity index across productive rearrangements. The table comes from immuneACCESS by way of TCRdb, which keeps in-frame sequences with V and J called. Part of the clones is missing from these tables; in studies checked, under half for an unresolved V gene and the rest for unknown reasons. D and trimming were read from the DNA, whereas the V and J calls and clone size are those reported in that table. In all, the sample holds tens of thousands of clones, and roughly nine tenths of those were seen once. The biggest ten clones account for about 2.5% of the sample.

Points the paper makes about the study in general: The amount of clinical and demographic metadata varied by source and participant and was provided uncurated.

The receptor was derived from a middle-aged man with COVID-19, enrolled during active disease. The sample taken for sequencing was peripheral blood. The rearrangement joined TRBV28 to TRBJ1-2, with the D gene uncertain. CDR3 protein: CASRVPGDYGYTF. The nucleotide sequence is TGTGCCAGCAGGGTCCCGGGTGACTATGGCTACACCTTC.